This passage covers 7 T cell receptor beta chains from one sample sequenced in a study of spatial heterogeneity in lung cancer. General study points: Counts that tracked tumor mutation counts were those of expanded intratumoral alpha and beta TCRs.

Which antigens these TCRs recognize remains unknown. Time point defined: sample taken at primary tumor resection. Each CDR3 protein is one row after TCRdb ran MiXCR on the 5' RACE reads. The table shows about 1,100 distinct CDR3 sequences, with roughly 9.7% occurring only once. The sequenced sample was lung tumor tissue, obtained at surgery. Receptor source: a male donor with early-stage non-small cell lung cancer.

This clonotype has just a few counts. This chain uses TRBV7-8 with TRBJ1-2; 8 bases match TRBD1. CDR1 and CDR2 from the germline V gene are SGHVS and FQNEAQ. The CDR3 is 15 amino acids. Unmatched junction bases numbered 5, after V lost 5 bases and J lost 0 bases. The CDR3 sequence: CASSPQGVANYGYTF. CDR3 in DNA: TGTGCCAGCAGCCCACAGGGGGTGGCTAACTATGGCTACACCTTC.

This clonotype was observed a few times. This chain joins TRBV20-1 and TRBJ1-1; a weak D match, TRBD1 (6 bases). The CDR3 loop spans 14 amino acids. Trimming removed 3 bases from V and 4 bases from J, with 15 bases in between. Germline CDR1 and CDR2: DFQATT and SNEGSKA (reference sequence). The CDR3 nucleotides read TGCAGTGCTAGGTGGGGGCCAGGGTCCACTGAAGCTTTCTTT. Translated: CSARWGPGSTEAFF.

In this sample, this clonotype is medium-sized. The rearrangement uses TRBV12-2 and TRBJ2-5; the DNA was not used to check the table's D call, TRBD2. TRBV12-2 is deemed a pseudogene. The CDR3 runs 19 residues. DNA for the CDR3: TGTGCAAGTCGCTTAGGTCCCTCGTCTAGCGGGGGGGCGGAAGAGACCCAGTACTTC. Encoded protein: CASRLGPSSSGGAEETQYF.

The chain joins TRBV18 to TRBJ2-7; no definite D call. CDR3 length: 13 amino acids. Germline V gene sequence: CDR1 KGHSH, CDR2 LQKENI. Trimming removed 2 bases from V and 3 bases from J, with 8 bases in between. As DNA, the CDR3 is TGTGCCAGCTCACCAACGCGAAGCTACGAGCAGTACTTC. Protein: CASSPTRSYEQYF.

With respect to this clonotype: This clone may be a read error of a much larger clone one base away. The gene calls are TRBV2 and TRBJ1-2, with 9 bases that match TRBD1. The CDR3 has 14 amino acids. Per the germline V gene, CDR1 is SNHLY and CDR2 is FYNNEI. The CDR3 bases are TGTGCCAGCAGTTGGGACAGGGAAGGCTATGTCTACACCTTC. Translation gives CASSWDREGYVYTF.

This clonotype is labeled medium-sized (0.01 to 0.1%). The chain uses TRBV28 and TRBJ1-1; no clear D. This CDR3 has 15 residues. With 5 bases removed from V and 0 bases from J, the gap between germline ends came to 13 bases. The V gene's germline CDR1 is MDHEN and CDR2 SYDVKM. The DNA for the CDR3 is TGTGCCAGCAGTCCCCACGAGGCTTTGAACACTGAAGCTTTCTTT. This gives the protein CASSPHEALNTEAFF.

This clonotype is termed medium-sized. The chain carries TRBV7-2 and TRBJ2-5, with 7 bases fitting TRBD2. J gave up 0 bases and V 4 bases, and 2 bases lay outside the gene matches. The CDR3 length is 14 residues. In germline, CDR1 is SGHTA, CDR2 FQGNSA. CDR3 in DNA: TGTGCCAGCAGCTCCGGGGGGTACCAAGAGACCCAGTACTTC. Protein: CASSSGGYQETQYF.